What follows are 24 T cell receptor beta chains derived from one specimen sequenced in a study of beta chain features in type 1 diabetes. Sequenced material consisted of expressed TCRB transcripts (all of the isolated RNA was reverse transcribed). The assay was immunoSEQ multiplex PCR, and TCRdb's table has in-frame clones only and misses some. Here the sample spans hundreds of thousands of clones, around 15% being singletons. The source material was naive CD4+ T cells from blood. These receptors were collected from a man aged 18 to 29 in good health.

This clone has just a few counts. Other DNA sequences in the sample encode the same CDR3. This sequence joins TRBV6-5 and TRBJ2-3; possible D gene TRBD2, 5 bases. This CDR3 is built from 14 residues. The germline gives CDR1 MNHEY, CDR2 SVGAGI. The V end lost 0 bases, the J end lost 1 base, and 5 bases lay between the germline ends. The chain's CDR3 is CASSYSRGTDTQYF. The CDR3 bases are TGTGCCAGCAGTTACTCGAGGGGCACAGATACGCAGTATTTT.

The gene calls are TRBV5-4 and TRBJ2-5; D remains ambiguous. This CDR3 has 14 amino acids. Trimming pared 4 bases from V and 1 base from J, leaving 11 bases between. Germline V gene lookup returns CDR1 SGHNT and CDR2 YYREEE (reference sequence). CDR3 region: CASSHAVLQETQYF. In DNA form, the CDR3 reads TGTGCCAGCAGCCACGCGGTCCTCCAAGAGACCCAGTACTTC.

This clone is a singleton in its sample. This chain joins TRBV20-1 and TRBJ2-7; TRBD1 matches at 8 bases. This CDR3 has 11 residues. J lost 7 bases, V lost 6 bases, and 5 bases had no gene match. Looked up from germline, CDR1 is DFQATT and CDR2 is SNEGSKA (reference sequence). The CDR3 coding sequence is TGCAGTGCGAGGACAGGGTGGGAGCAGTACTTC. Protein sequence: CSARTGWEQYF.

The V call is TRBV5-6, the J call TRBJ2-7, with 8 bases lining up with TRBD1. Germline V gene data show CDR1 as SGHDT and CDR2 as YYEEEE. V shed 5 bases and J 2 bases; nucleotides not matched to a gene: 12. The CDR3 covers 16 residues. The CDR3 nucleotides are TGTGCCAGCAGTCCAGACAGGGGCCGTAATGCCTACGAGCAGTACTTC. Translated, it gives CASSPDRGRNAYEQYF.

This clone was seen a few times. The CDR3 coding sequence is TGTGCCAGCAGCCCCAGGACTAGCGGGGCCTCCTACGAGCAGTACTTC. It specifies CASSPRTSGASYEQYF. The V call is TRBV7-9, the J call TRBJ2-7; 12 bases agree with TRBD2. Germline V lookup: CDR1 SEHNR, CDR2 FQNEAQ (reference sequence). This CDR3 has 16 residues. V gave up 5 bases and J gave up 0 bases; unmatched junction bases: 5.

The chain is built from TRBV30 and TRBJ1-5; 10 nucleotides line up with TRBD1. Germline V gene data show CDR1 as GTSNPN and CDR2 as SVGIG (reference sequence). The CDR3 sequence is 17 residues long. The V gene end was trimmed by 2 bases and the J gene end by 0 bases; junction bases not matched to a gene: 7. CDR3 in amino acids: CAWSQRQGAHSNQPQHF. The CDR3 region has the DNA TGTGCCTGGAGTCAGCGACAGGGGGCCCATAGCAATCAGCCCCAGCATTTT.

This clone showed up just a few times. The V call is TRBV25-1, the J call TRBJ2-1; D possibly corresponds to TRBD1 (6 bases). The germline gives CDR1 MGHDK, CDR2 SYGVNS. V was shortened by 8 bases and J by 9 bases, with 20 bases between the two germline ends. The CDR3 spans 14 residues. CDR3 loop: CASLPTGFKGEQFF. CDR3 bases: TGTGCCAGCCTGCCAACAGGGTTTAAGGGTGAGCAGTTCTTC. The full variable domain, rest sourced from reference TRBV25-1 and TRBJ2-1, is EADIYQTPRYLVIGTGKKITLECSQTMGHDKMYWYQQDPGMELHLIHYSYGVNSTEKGDLSSESTVSRIRTEHFPLTLESARPSHTSQYLCASLPTGFKGEQFFGPGTRLTVL.

This chain links TRBV7-3 with TRBJ2-3; no firm D call. The V and J ends lost 5 bases and 0 bases respectively, with 9 bases between them. CDR3 length: 14 residues. The germline V gene has CDR1 SGHTA and CDR2 FQGTGA. CDR3 protein: CASSQFHSTDTQYF. The CDR3 DNA follows: TGTGCCAGCAGCCAATTTCATAGCACAGATACGCAGTATTTT. The full variable domain, in which reference TRBV7-3 and TRBJ2-3 provide the parts outside the CDR3, is GAGVSQTPSNKVTEKGKYVELRCDPISGHTALYWYRQSLGQGPEFLIYFQGTGAADDSGLPNDRFFAVRPEGSVSTLKIQRTERGDSAVYLCASSQFHSTDTQYFGPGTRLTVL.

A few counts support this clone. The chain links TRBV20-1 to TRBJ1-2; D is unclear. The CDR3 loop spans 10 amino acids. Per germline, CDR1 DFQATT and CDR2 SNEGSKA (reference sequence). Trimming took 5 bases from V and 8 from J, leaving 9 bases between them. CDR3 protein: CSAGLSGYTF. The DNA of the CDR3 is TGCAGTGCTGGCCTGTCGGGCTACACCTTC.

Comments on this clone: Other DNA variants within this sample encode the same CDR3. The V call is TRBV7-2, the J call TRBJ2-3; 7 nucleotides agree with TRBD2. The CDR3 runs to 13 residues. CDR1 SGHTA and CDR2 FQGNSA come from the germline V gene. Unmatched junction bases numbered 5, after V lost 5 bases and J lost 6 bases. The CDR3 region has the DNA TGTGCCAGCAGCCCCAGCGGGACCGATACGCAGTATTTT. This gives the protein CASSPSGTDTQYF.

CDR3 nucleotides: TGTGCCAGCAGACTGCTAGCGGGGGGCCTAGATACGCAGTATTTT. Translating it yields CASRLLAGGLDTQYF. V usage is TRBV2 and J usage is TRBJ2-3, with 11 positions matching TRBD2. There are 15 residues in the CDR3. Per the germline V gene, CDR1 is SNHLY and CDR2 is FYNNEI. J was trimmed by 5 bases and V by 6 bases; bases with no gene match: 7.

This clone was observed a few times. This chain uses TRBV9 with TRBJ2-7; 8 bases are a match to TRBD1. V shed 4 bases, J shed 6 bases, and the junction held 18 bases outside the gene matches. Germline V gene lookup returns CDR1 SGDLS and CDR2 YYNGEE. The CDR3 is made up of 17 amino acids. CDR3 protein: CASSSGTGSFGASEQYF. The CDR3 DNA reads TGTGCCAGCAGCTCTGGGACAGGTTCCTTTGGGGCCTCCGAGCAGTACTTC.

The chain has TRBV7-3 and TRBJ2-2; D gene uncertain. CDR3 length: 13 residues. V was cut by 8 bases and J by 0 bases, with 7 bases left in between. Germline V gene sequence: CDR1 SGHTA, CDR2 FQGTGA. The CDR3 DNA is TGTGCCAGCGGCGGCGCGAACACCGGGGAGCTGTTTTTT. Translation: CASGGANTGELFF.

The gene calls are TRBV27 and TRBJ1-5; 9 bases line up with TRBD1. The junction had 6 bases not matched to a gene; V was cut back by 6 bases and J by 3 bases. The CDR3 is 15 residues long. Per the germline V gene, CDR1 is MNHEY and CDR2 is SMNVEV (reference sequence). CDR3 in amino acids: CASSSRQGVNQPQHF. DNA for the CDR3: TGTGCCAGCAGCTCAAGACAGGGGGTCAATCAGCCCCAGCATTTT.

A note on this clone: Distinct nucleotide sequences in the sample also encode this CDR3. V usage is TRBV5-1 and J usage is TRBJ2-1; 11 bases align to TRBD2. This CDR3 spans 15 amino acids. Germline V CDR1 and CDR2: SGHRS, YFSETQ. Losses at the gene ends were 4 bases for V and 4 bases for J; bases not matched to a gene: 4. In DNA, the CDR3 is TGCGCCAGCAGCCTCCTAGCGGGGGGATACAATGAGCAGTTCTTC. Translation gives CASSLLAGGYNEQFF. Looking up the rest from reference TRBV5-1 and TRBJ2-1 gives the full variable domain: KAGVTQTPRYLIKTRGQQVTLSCSPISGHRSVSWYQQTPGQGLQFLFEYFSETQRNKGNFPGRFSGRQFSNSRSEMNVSTLELGDSALYLCASSLLAGGYNEQFFGPGTRLTVL.

At least ten counts were recorded for this clone. One end of the junction varies from germline; a read error may be responsible. V usage is TRBV16 and J usage is TRBJ1-2; D might be TRBD1 (6 bases). Germline V lookup: CDR1 KGHSY, CDR2 FQNENV. The CDR3 length is 15 residues. The CDR3 spells CASNQRTASNYGYTF. The CDR3 DNA reads TGTGCCAGCAACCAACGGACAGCCAGTAACTATGGCTACACCTTC.

The V call is TRBV9, the J call TRBJ2-1; 13 bases are shared with TRBD2. V lost 5 bases, J lost 5 bases, and 7 bases stayed unmatched. Germline V CDR1 and CDR2: SGDLS, YYNGEE. The CDR3 has 16 residues. The CDR3 is CASSPPGLAGNNEQFF. In nucleotides, the CDR3 is TGTGCCAGCAGTCCACCGGGACTAGCGGGGAACAATGAGCAGTTCTTC.

This CDR3 is CASSLYLATDTQYF. In DNA, the CDR3 is TGTGCCAGCAGTTTATACCTAGCTACAGATACGCAGTATTTT. J is TRBJ2-3 and V is TRBV27; perhaps TRBD2 as D (5 bases). The CDR3 has 14 amino acids. V was pared by 1 base and J by 3 bases, with 8 bases between. Germline V lookup: CDR1 MNHEY, CDR2 SMNVEV (reference sequence).

The chain couples TRBV11-2 to TRBJ1-5, with 7 bases matching TRBD1. The CDR3 loop spans 15 amino acids. Germline loops: CDR1 SGHAT, CDR2 FQNNGV. After removal of 1 base from V and 6 bases from J, the junction contained 6 bases not matched to a gene. The chain's CDR3 is CASSLGRGVGQPQHF. The CDR3 DNA reads TGTGCCAGCAGCTTAGGCAGGGGGGTAGGTCAGCCCCAGCATTTT.

The rearrangement uses TRBV7-2 and TRBJ2-3; D not resolved. The CDR3 is made up of 14 amino acids. Per the germline V gene, CDR1 is SGHTA and CDR2 is FQGNSA. The ends were cut back, 5 bases at V and 4 bases at J, with 13 bases in the middle. The CDR3 DNA reads TGTGCCAGCAGCCCACCACGGTTCGCAGATACGCAGTATTTT. Translated: CASSPPRFADTQYF.

This clone was counted a few times. Its ends do not fully match the called genes, so a read error is possible. The V and J genes are TRBV5-1 and TRBJ2-1; 8 nucleotides agree with TRBD2. Germline CDR1 and CDR2: SGHRS and YFSETQ. This CDR3 is 13 amino acids long. The CDR3 DNA reads as TGCGCCAGCAGCTTGGCCGAGTCAGCGGGAGTGGTCTTC. Its protein is CASSLAESAGVVF.

A few counts support this clone. J is TRBJ1-6 and V is TRBV7-2, with D hard to call. Trimming took 3 bases from V and 9 from J, leaving 15 bases between them. The length of the CDR3 is 15 residues. Germline V CDR1 and CDR2: SGHTA, FQGNSA. CDR3 protein: CASSFPAGLASPLHF. In nucleotides, the CDR3 is TGTGCCAGCAGCTTTCCGGCAGGCTTGGCTTCACCCCTCCACTTT.

The chain joins TRBV19 to TRBJ1-1; 7 bases line up with TRBD1. The V segment lost 1 base and the J segment 5 bases; nucleotides outside the gene matches: 16. Germline CDR1 LNHDA, CDR2 SQIVND (reference sequence). The CDR3 spans 18 residues. CDR3 sequence: CASSIGPRPRQGETEAFF. The CDR3 DNA reads as TGTGCCAGTAGTATAGGCCCGCGCCCCCGACAGGGAGAGACTGAAGCTTTCTTT.

This clone appeared many times. This chain joins TRBV14 and TRBJ2-7; no clear D gene. V was shortened by 0 bases and J by 1 base, with 4 bases between the two germline ends. The CDR3 runs 13 residues. From germline, CDR1 is SGHDN and CDR2 FVKESK. CDR3 sequence reads: CASSQDNSYEQYF. DNA of the CDR3: TGTGCCAGCAGCCAAGATAATTCCTACGAGCAGTACTTC.